Presented here are 18 T cell receptor beta chains from one specimen sequenced in a study of T cell responses to AZD1222 COVID-19 vaccine. Assay: immunoSEQ multiplex PCR; the TCRdb copy retains only in-frame clones and omits some. The sample shows more than 140,000 clones, 70% to 90% of them seen only once. Sequencing was performed on peripheral blood, taken on day 0 of AZD1222 vaccination. These receptors came from an adult in good health.

The CDR3 here is CASSPLDGQASSSYNSPLHF. The CDR3 coding sequence is TGTGCCAGCTCACCCCTCGACGGACAGGCTAGTAGCTCCTATAATTCACCCCTCCACTTT. V and J are TRBV18 and TRBJ1-6; 7 nucleotides match TRBD1. CDR3 size: 20 residues. J lost 0 bases, V lost 3 bases, and 14 bases had no gene match. Germline V gene sequence: CDR1 KGHSH, CDR2 LQKENI.

V is TRBV5-1 and J is TRBJ2-7; D remains unclear. The CDR3 consists of 13 residues. Trimming shortened V by 0 bases and J by 7 bases, and 11 bases separated the two germline ends. CDR1 SGHRS and CDR2 YFSETQ come from the germline V gene. CDR3 in DNA: TGCGCCAGCAGCTTGGCAGGCCCTACTGAGCAGTACTTC. It translates to CASSLAGPTEQYF.

The rearrangement links TRBV27 to TRBJ1-3; D unclear. Deletions cut 5 bases from V and 1 base from J, with 9 bases between. The germline V gene encodes CDR1 MNHEY and CDR2 SMNVEV (reference sequence). The CDR3 sequence is 14 residues long. The CDR3 is CASSPRGSGNTIYF. The CDR3 region has the DNA TGTGCCAGCAGTCCCCGTGGGTCTGGAAACACCATATATTTT.

The chain links TRBV28 to TRBJ2-5, with 11 bases aligning to TRBD2. The germline CDR1 and CDR2 sequences are MDHEN and SYDVKM. The V and J ends lost 6 bases and 9 bases, in that order; junction bases with no gene match: 24. The CDR3 covers 19 residues. The CDR3 loop is CASRRDLHSSSGRSQAQYF. The CDR3 nucleotides are TGTGCCAGCAGGAGGGACCTACATAGTTCTAGCGGGAGGTCGCAGGCCCAGTACTTC. Full variable domain (remainder filled in from reference TRBV28 and TRBJ2-5): DVKVTQSSRYLVKRTGEKVFLECVQDMDHENMFWYRQDPGLGLRLIYFSYDVKMKEKGDIPEGYSVSREKKERFSLILESASTNQTSMYLCASRRDLHSSSGRSQAQYFGPGTRLLVL.

This chain uses TRBV19 with TRBJ2-7, with D possibly TRBD1 on 5 matching bases. V dropped 5 bases and J dropped 3 bases, with 17 bases sitting between them. The CDR3 is made up of 15 amino acids. CDR1 and CDR2 (germline): LNHDA, SQIVND (reference sequence). Here the CDR3 DNA reads TGTGCCAGTAGTCCGGACATTTTGGATCACTACGAGCAGTACTTC. This translates into CASSPDILDHYEQYF.

The CDR3 protein is CSVGDNSYEQYF. DNA of the CDR3: TGCAGCGTGGGGGACAACTCTTACGAGCAGTACTTC. This chain uses TRBV29-1 with TRBJ2-7; TRBD1 might be the D (6 bases). This CDR3 is 12 amino acids long. Germline loops: CDR1 SQVTM, CDR2 ANQGSEA. Trimming removed 6 bases from V and 4 bases from J, with 13 bases in between.

The rearrangement links TRBV7-2 to TRBJ1-2, with a possible D match to TRBD1 (5 bases). The V and J ends lost 1 base and 7 bases respectively, with 10 bases between them. Germline V gene data show CDR1 as SGHTA and CDR2 as FQGNSA. The length of the CDR3 is 13 residues. For the CDR3, the DNA is TGTGCCAGCAGCTTAGTAAGGGGCGCTGGCTACACCTTC. Protein product: CASSLVRGAGYTF. Variable domain in full (rest from reference TRBV7-2 and TRBJ1-2): GAGVSQSPSNKVTEKGKDVELRCDPISGHTALYWYRQSLGQGLEFLIYFQGNSAPDKSGLPSDRFSAERTGGSVSTLTIQRTQQEDSAVYLCASSLVRGAGYTFGSGTRLTVV.

The chain links TRBV28 to TRBJ2-5; the match to TRBD1 covers 7 bases. The germline CDR1 and CDR2 sequences are MDHEN and SYDVKM. This CDR3 is built from 15 residues. V was pared by 2 bases and J by 7 bases, with 10 bases of the junction left unmatched. CDR3: CASSLGTAPVWTQYF. The CDR3 DNA follows: TGTGCCAGCAGTTTAGGGACAGCCCCAGTATGGACCCAGTACTTC.

The V and J genes are TRBV9 and TRBJ1-6; no clear D gene. Trimming pared 4 bases from V and 6 bases from J, leaving 11 bases between. CDR3 length equals 14 residues. Germline lookup yields CDR1 SGDLS and CDR2 YYNGEE. The CDR3 protein is CASSRQPGNSPLHF. The CDR3 DNA reads as TGTGCCAGCAGCCGTCAGCCGGGTAATTCACCCCTCCACTTT. Together with reference TRBV9 and TRBJ1-6, the CDR3 gives the full variable domain: DSGVTQTPKHLITATGQRVTLRCSPRSGDLSVYWYQQSLDQGLQFLIQYYNGEERAKGNILERFSAQQFPDLHSELNLSSLELGDSALYFCASSRQPGNSPLHFGNGTRLTVT.

The chain has TRBV7-2 and TRBJ1-4; D gene unclear. The CDR3 loop spans 14 amino acids. V was clipped by 4 bases and J by 4 bases, with 10 bases between them. The germline V gene encodes CDR1 SGHTA and CDR2 FQGNSA. Written as DNA, the CDR3 is TGTGCCAGCAGCTCCGATCTGGGTAATGAAAAACTGTTTTTT. Its translation: CASSSDLGNEKLFF.

The chain carries TRBV7-6 and TRBJ2-2; TRBD2 matches at 8 bases. Germline values: CDR1 SGHVS, CDR2 FNYEAQ. With V trimmed by 5 bases and J by 5 bases, 7 bases remained unmatched. The CDR3 consists of 15 residues. The CDR3 nucleotides read TGTGCCAGCAGCCAAGGGACTAGGTTTACCGGGGAGCTGTTTTTT. Translation gives CASSQGTRFTGELFF.

The chain couples TRBV5-1 to TRBJ2-3; 8 positions agree with TRBD1. This CDR3 contains 15 residues. V lost 0 bases, J lost 5 bases, and 5 bases stayed unmatched. The germline CDR1 and CDR2 sequences are SGHRS and YFSETQ. The CDR3, as DNA: TGCGCCAGCAGCTTGGGAAGCACAGGGGGAGATACGCAGTATTTT. Its protein is CASSLGSTGGDTQYF.

The gene calls are TRBV7-2 and TRBJ2-7; no firm D call. The CDR3 spans 10 residues. The germline gives CDR1 SGHTA, CDR2 FQGNSA. V lost 8 bases and J lost 0, with 2 bases in between. In DNA, the CDR3 is TGTGCCAGCTGCTCCTACGAGCAGTACTTC. It is translated as CASCSYEQYF.

The genes are TRBV25-1 and TRBJ1-3; 7 bases fit TRBD1. Trimming at V came to 4 bases and at J to 1 base, leaving 1 base not matched to a gene. Germline values: CDR1 MGHDK, CDR2 SYGVNS. The CDR3 is made up of 14 amino acids. Here the CDR3 DNA reads TGTGCCAGCAGTGCACAGGGGTCTGGAAACACCATATATTTT. Its protein is CASSAQGSGNTIYF.

The V gene is TRBV18, the J gene TRBJ1-5, with D perhaps TRBD1 (6 bases). V was trimmed by 6 bases and J by 7 bases, leaving 19 bases between them. Germline lookup yields CDR1 KGHSH and CDR2 LQKENI. CDR3 size: 15 residues. CDR3 region: CASSQQGNSMQPQHF. The CDR3, as DNA: TGTGCCAGCTCTCAACAGGGAAATAGCATGCAGCCCCAGCATTTT.

This chain joins TRBV5-1 and TRBJ2-5; D may match TRBD1 or TRBD2 (5 bases each). CDR3 size: 15 residues. Trimming took 2 bases from V and 0 from J, leaving 11 bases between them. Germline CDR1 is SGHRS and CDR2 is YFSETQ. Written as DNA, the CDR3 is TGCGCCAGCAGCTTACGGGGCCTAAACCAAGAGACCCAGTACTTC. Its translation is CASSLRGLNQETQYF.

The gene calls are TRBV5-4 and TRBJ2-7; TRBD2 agrees at 7 bases. The V gene end was trimmed by 0 bases and the J gene end by 2 bases; junction bases not matched to a gene: 5. This CDR3 is built from 15 residues. CDR1 is SGHNT and CDR2 is YYREEE in the germline V gene (reference sequence). The CDR3 spells CASSLGSSGPYEQYF. CDR3 DNA sequence: TGTGCCAGCAGCTTGGGGTCTAGCGGCCCCTACGAGCAGTACTTC.

The rearrangement joins TRBV6-2 or TRBV6-3 to TRBJ2-4, with 13 bases matching TRBD2. CDR1 MNHEY and CDR2 SVGEGT come from the germline V gene. The trim removed 6 bases at V and 12 bases at J, leaving 17 bases unmatched. There are 17 residues in the CDR3. For the CDR3, the DNA is TGTGCCAGCAGCCCAAGCCTCACTAGCGGGAGGGCAAAGGGTCAGTACTTC. This gives the protein CASSPSLTSGRAKGQYF.